This T cell receptor (beta chain) was sequenced in a study of cytomegalovirus exposure and HLA in healthy donors. A multiplex PCR was run with 60 Vbeta primers and 13 Jbeta primers. The protocol was immunoSEQ multiplex PCR, while the TCRdb copy is restricted to in-frame clones and leaves out a portion. In all, the sample yields about 72,000 clones. Germline values: CDR1 SNHLY, CDR2 FYNNEI. V was trimmed by 6 bases and J by 0 bases, leaving 6 bases between them. The length of the CDR3 is 13 residues. Broader study findings: Per published reports, the classifier diagnosed cytomegalovirus status with high specificity and sensitivity. Sequencing artifact likely explains a cluster of highly shared sequence variants.

On this clone: The antigen is not known.

The chain employs TRBV2 and TRBJ1-5; no clear D gene. This receptor was taken from a man over 45 in good health and CMV-seropositive. The sample consisted of PBMCs. The CDR3 here is CASRADSNQPQHF. CDR3 sequence (DNA): TGTGCCAGCAGGGCAGATAGCAATCAGCCCCAGCATTTT.